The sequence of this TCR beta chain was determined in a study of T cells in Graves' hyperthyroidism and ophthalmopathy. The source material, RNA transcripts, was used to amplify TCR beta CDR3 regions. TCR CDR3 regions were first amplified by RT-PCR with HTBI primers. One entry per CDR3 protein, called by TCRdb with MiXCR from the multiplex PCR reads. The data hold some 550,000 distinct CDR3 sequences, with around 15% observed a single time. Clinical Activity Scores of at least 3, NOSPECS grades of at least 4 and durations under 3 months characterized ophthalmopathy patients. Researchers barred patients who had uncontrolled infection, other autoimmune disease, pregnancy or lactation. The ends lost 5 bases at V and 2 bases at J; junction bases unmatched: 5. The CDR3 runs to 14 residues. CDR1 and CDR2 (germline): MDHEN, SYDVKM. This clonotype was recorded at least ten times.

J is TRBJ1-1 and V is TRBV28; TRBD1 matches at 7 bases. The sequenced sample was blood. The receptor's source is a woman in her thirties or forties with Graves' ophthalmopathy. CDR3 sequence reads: CASSTDRVNTEAFF. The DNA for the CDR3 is TGTGCCAGCAGTACCGACAGGGTAAACACTGAAGCTTTCTTT. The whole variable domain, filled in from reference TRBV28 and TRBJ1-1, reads DVKVTQSSRYLVKRTGEKVFLECVQDMDHENMFWYRQDPGLGLRLIYFSYDVKMKEKGDIPEGYSVSREKKERFSLILESASTNQTSMYLCASSTDRVNTEAFFGQGTRLTVV.